Detailed here is one T cell receptor (beta chain). Its antigen is currently unknown. This table comes from immunoSEQ multiplex PCR, and its TCRdb copy is limited to in-frame clones, with some not included. The data show 20,000 or so clones, with roughly 80% seen just once and around 2.6% held by the top ten. This entry belongs to a study of PD-1 blockade in classical Hodgkin lymphoma. Study-wide findings and caveats: CD8+ TCR diversity did not rise significantly by C4D1, unlike CD4+.

The CDR3 contains 14 residues. Germline V gives CDR1 SGHRS, CDR2 YFSETQ. The V gene lost 0 bases and the J gene lost 3 bases, with 10 bases spanning the gap. The time point was: cycle 4 day 1 (C4D1), after more than five weeks of nivolumab. After autologous stem cell transplantation all patients relapsed, and prior brentuximab vedotin exposure differed between cohorts. Out of thawed PBMCs, magnetic negative selection purified CD4+ T cells. The chain combines TRBV5-1 with TRBJ2-7, with D hard to call. The sequence came from a human donor with classical Hodgkin lymphoma. The material was CD4+ T cells from blood, obtained before the fourth cycle of nivolumab. The CDR3, as DNA: TGCGCCAGCAGCTTGGAGGTGGACCTCTACGAGCAGTACTTC. It codes for CASSLEVDLYEQYF.